A selection of T cell receptor beta chains follows, all from one sample in a study of control samples from healthy donors and cancer patients. TCRdb's copy holds only in-frame clones and misses some; the assay was immunoSEQ multiplex PCR. The top ten clones hold less than 4.5% of a sample with tens of thousands of clones, approximately 94% of them seen once. Sample: blood. Every receptor here comes from a man under 40 in good health. The conserved cysteine and the conserved F or W are not part of the CDR3 here.

j_call v_call cdr3_aa
TRBJ2-1 TRBV7-6 ASSDGQGARNEQF
TRBJ1-5 TRBV7-9 ASSPTTGGNQPQH
TRBJ2-2 TRBV18 ASSPPIGWGRDGELF
TRBJ1-5 TRBV28 ASTGTADQPQH
TRBJ2-3 TRBV7-2 ASSHVPTDTQY
TRBJ1-3 TRBV18 ASSPPGLPSGNTIY
TRBJ2-7 TRBV27 ASSLYGSSGEQY
TRBJ1-1 TRBV10-3 AISESVGTPNTEAF
TRBJ1-1 TRBV6-1 ASSEPGDRDTEAF
TRBJ2-2 TRBV29-1 SVGDRAGGELF
TRBJ1-2 TRBV18 ASSPPARNKDGYT
TRBJ1-4 TRBV9 ASSGRGTTNEKLF
TRBJ1-1 TRBV10-3 AIRGQANTEAF
TRBJ1-2 TRBV6-1 ASSEASRRNYGYT
TRBJ2-1 TRBV11-2 ASSLLDEQF
TRBJ1-4 TRBV19 ASKPSVATNEKLF
TRBJ1-6 TRBV7-3 ASSLVGFGNSPLH
TRBJ2-3 TRBV13 ASSLEGKSTDTQY
TRBJ1-3 TRBV6-5 ASSLGNTIY
TRBJ2-7 TRBV5-1 ASSFRPTGAISYEQY
TRBJ2-1 TRBV19 ASSTSGNSYNEQF
TRBJ2-7 TRBV18 ASSPNKDWNEQY
TRBJ2-5 TRBV6-5 ASSSGLGETQY
TRBJ1-2 TRBV9 ASREATGVGYT
TRBJ1-2 TRBV5-5 ASSPAVGVWDNYGYT
TRBJ1-2 TRBV28 ASSSGTSANYGYT
TRBJ2-7 TRBV23-1 ASSQMGQGSYEQY
TRBJ2-1 TRBV29-1 SVEHLGYYNEQF
TRBJ1-1 TRBV4-1 ASSQDQRRVQAEAF
TRBJ1-6 TRBV9 ASSVLGVNSPLH
TRBJ1-4 TRBV6-5 ASSAYGTGSEKLF
TRBJ2-1 TRBV12-5 ASAPGERREQF
TRBJ1-1 TRBV5-1 ASSLGHTGEGGTEAF
TRBJ2-5 TRBV6-6 ASSYIAGGERETQY
TRBJ2-5 TRBV12-5 ASGLGTEETQY
TRBJ1-6 TRBV7-8 ASSPRRVVYNSPLH
TRBJ2-7 TRBV4-2 ASSQEDTPSYEQY
TRBJ1-2 TRBV10-3 AISEPNDRAANYGYT
TRBJ2-1 TRBV24-1 ATSDFRTAQRF
TRBJ1-4 TRBV27 ASSLGQGSEKLF
TRBJ1-2 TRBV27 ASSPGQAPNYGYT